This T cell receptor beta chain derives from a study of T-cell reconstitution after alpha-beta-depleted transplantation in children. Unique molecular identifiers featured in how the TCRbeta library was prepared. TCRdb ran MiXCR on the PCR reads and lists one entry per CDR3 protein. The table shows hundreds of thousands of distinct CDR3 sequences, with over 15% occurring only once. This clonotype showed up many times. This receptor was obtained from a human donor who donated a stem cell graft to a child with acute myeloid leukemia. The sequencing used PBMCs from the stem cell graft donor, collected from the stem cell graft.

The chain's CDR3 is CSAPGQANTGELFF. The DNA of the CDR3 is TGCAGTGCCCCGGGACAGGCGAACACCGGGGAGCTGTTTTTT. The gene calls are TRBV20-1 and TRBJ2-2, with TRBD1 matching over 8 bases. J gave up 0 bases and V 6 bases, and 3 bases lay outside the gene matches. CDR3 length equals 14 residues. Germline values: CDR1 DFQATT, CDR2 SNEGSKA (reference sequence).